Shown below are 3 T cell receptor beta chains from a single sample sequenced in a study of T cell responses to AZD1222 COVID-19 vaccine. Sequencing used immunoSEQ multiplex PCR; TCRdb keeps in-frame clones, though not all of them. The sample contains 130,000 or so clones, over 90% of which appear only once. Sequencing was performed on peripheral blood, taken on day 0 of AZD1222 vaccination. The receptors stem from an adult in good health.

The chain employs TRBV20-1 and TRBJ1-2; D might be TRBD1 (6 bases). CDR3 length: 14 amino acids. Germline V gives CDR1 DFQATT, CDR2 SNEGSKA (reference sequence). V was trimmed by 3 bases and J by 8 bases, leaving 19 bases between them. The CDR3 loop is CSASIRRGPYGYTF. CDR3 sequence (DNA): TGCAGTGCTAGTATCCGCCGGGGGCCCTACGGCTACACCTTC.

The chain recombines TRBV4-1 with TRBJ1-1; 9 bases fit TRBD1. Germline assignment: CDR1 MGHRA and CDR2 YSYEKL. Trimming took 4 bases from V and 1 from J; bases not matched to a gene: 10. The CDR3 extends over 17 amino acids. The CDR3 region is CASSPLLTGGQNTEAFF. CDR3 DNA: TGCGCCAGCAGCCCATTATTGACAGGGGGACAGAACACTGAAGCTTTCTTT.

The chain employs TRBV9 and TRBJ1-2; tentatively, D is TRBD1 (5 bases). Trimming removed 0 bases at V and 7 bases at J, with 16 bases between. Per germline, CDR1 SGDLS and CDR2 YYNGEE. The CDR3 length is 15 residues. The CDR3 sequence: CASSVDGGVDGGYTF. In nucleotides, the CDR3 is TGTGCCAGCAGCGTAGATGGGGGGGTCGACGGTGGCTACACCTTC.